The clone carrying this T cell receptor (beta chain) showed up many times. Hyperthyroidism in the patients, aged 18 to 65, was newly diagnosed and under 2 months in duration. RNA transcripts provided the source from which TCR beta CDR3 regions were amplified. TCR CDR3 regions were first amplified by RT-PCR with HTBI primers. TCRdb itself ran the multiplex PCR reads through MiXCR, one entry per CDR3 protein. The top ten clones hold roughly 4.8% of a sample with around 450,000 distinct CDR3 sequences, roughly 15% of them seen once. These data belong to a study of T cells in Graves' hyperthyroidism and ophthalmopathy. V was shortened by 6 bases and J by 4 bases, with 11 bases between the two germline ends. The CDR3 loop spans 12 amino acids. CDR1 is DFQATT and CDR2 is SNEGSKA in the germline V gene (reference sequence).

The material sequenced was blood. The chain links TRBV20-1 to TRBJ2-3; D possibly corresponds to TRBD1 (5 bases). This TCR came from a woman younger than 35 with Graves' hyperthyroidism. The CDR3: CSAGREADTQYF. CDR3 in DNA: TGCAGTGCAGGCAGGGAAGCAGATACGCAGTATTTT.